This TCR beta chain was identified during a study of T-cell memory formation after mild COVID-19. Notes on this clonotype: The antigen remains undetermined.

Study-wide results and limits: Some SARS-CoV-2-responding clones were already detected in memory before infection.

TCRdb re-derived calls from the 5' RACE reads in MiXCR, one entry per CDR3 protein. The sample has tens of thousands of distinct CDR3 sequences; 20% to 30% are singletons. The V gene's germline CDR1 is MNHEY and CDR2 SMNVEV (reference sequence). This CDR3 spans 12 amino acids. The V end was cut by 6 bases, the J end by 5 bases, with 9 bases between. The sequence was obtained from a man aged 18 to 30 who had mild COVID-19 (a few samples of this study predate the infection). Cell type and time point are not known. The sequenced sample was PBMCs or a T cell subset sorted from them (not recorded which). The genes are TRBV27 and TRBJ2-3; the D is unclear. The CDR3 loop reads CASRAFGDTQYF. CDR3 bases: TGTGCCAGCAGGGCCTTTGGAGATACGCAGTATTTT.